This T cell receptor beta chain derives from a study of T cell repertoires in cytomegalovirus infection. V shed 5 bases, J shed 0 bases, and the junction held 8 bases outside the gene matches. The germline CDR1 and CDR2 sequences are SEHNR and FQNEAQ (reference sequence). The CDR3 loop spans 17 amino acids. TCRdb re-called the reads with MiXCR, one entry per CDR3 protein. The sample carries 150,000 to 200,000 distinct CDR3 sequences, 28% recorded once. The V call is TRBV7-9, the J call TRBJ1-4; the match to TRBD1 covers 8 bases. Sequencing was done on a sample of PBMCs. The origin of this receptor is a human donor in good health (CMV status not recorded). Some clones in this sample may be carry-over from other donors' samples. CDR3 coding DNA: TGTGCCAGCAGCGAATCCGGGACAGGACCAACTAATGAAAAACTGTTTTTT. It yields the protein CASSESGTGPTNEKLFF.